A single sample is the source of the 5 T cell receptor beta chains below, sequenced in a study of beta chain features in type 1 diabetes. The isolated RNA, all of it, was reverse transcribed, so expressed TCRB transcripts were what got sequenced. Assay: immunoSEQ multiplex PCR; the TCRdb copy retains only in-frame clones and omits some. The sample lists 550,000 to 850,000 clones, around an eighth occurring once. Their antigen targets remain unknown. Study-wide points: TCRB CDR3s were moderately but significantly shorter in Type 1 diabetes patients in all four CD4+ subsets.

Sample: naive CD4+ T cells from blood. The receptors come from a man aged 18 to 29 with type 1 diabetes.

This clone was seen more than once but under ten times. This chain joins TRBV10-3 and TRBJ2-5; D perhaps matches TRBD2 (6 bases). The CDR3 runs to 13 residues. V lost 3 bases and J 5 bases, leaving 10 bases between the germline ends. Germline assignment: CDR1 ENHRY and CDR2 SYGVKD. In DNA, the CDR3 is TGTGCCATCAGTGAAGAGGCGGGGGAGACCCAGTACTTC. Amino acids: CAISEEAGETQYF.

The chain combines TRBV6-5 with TRBJ2-1; the D is unclear. Germline CDR1 MNHEY, CDR2 SVGAGI. The CDR3 spans 14 residues. The ends were cut back, 0 bases at V and 5 bases at J, with 8 bases in the middle. The CDR3 bases are TGTGCCAGCAGTTACTCAGAGAATAACAATGAGCAGTTCTTC. Encoded protein: CASSYSENNNEQFF.

Details on this clone: Other DNA sequences in the sample encode the same CDR3. The chain links TRBV6-5 to TRBJ1-6; unclear D gene. Germline-derived CDR1 and CDR2 are MNHEY and SVGAGI. V lost 2 bases and J 7 bases, leaving 6 bases between the germline ends. The CDR3 spans 13 residues. The CDR3 loop reads CASSYETNSPLHF. The CDR3 nucleotides are TGTGCCAGCAGTTACGAGACAAATTCACCCCTCCACTTT.

This clone was seen a few times. The chain couples TRBV5-1 to TRBJ2-5; D gene uncertain. Trimming shortened V by 3 bases and J by 2 bases, and 17 bases separated the two germline ends. This CDR3 spans 16 amino acids. Per germline, CDR1 SGHRS and CDR2 YFSETQ. CDR3 sequence reads: CASSSRSLGPQETQYF. The CDR3 nucleotides read TGCGCCAGCAGCTCCCGCTCACTCGGGCCTCAAGAGACCCAGTACTTC.

The chain joins TRBV10-2 to TRBJ2-7; 11 nucleotides match TRBD1. The germline CDR1 and CDR2 sequences are WSHSY and SAAADI. This CDR3 has 13 amino acids. The junction had 3 bases not matched to a gene; V was cut back by 6 bases and J by 5 bases. CDR3: CASSGQGANEQYF. The CDR3 nucleotides read TGCGCCAGCAGCGGACAGGGGGCGAACGAGCAGTACTTC.